The 6 T cell receptor beta chains below were found in one sample sequenced in a study of identical twins (dated by TCRdb to 2016 to 2017). The method was 5' RACE. Sequencing took place on an Illumina HiSeq 2000. TCRdb trimmed public reads at Q25 via fastp, called clones via MiXCR and kept in-frame beta chains. CDR3 protein sequences are deduplicated, and each keeps its most common genes and DNA. The sample contains approximately 700,000 distinct CDR3 sequences, 5.5% to 6.5% of them found a single time. The ten largest clonotypes hold 1.5% to 2% of the sample. Sequencing was carried out using naive T cells sorted from blood. The cell subset or site tag for this specimen amounts to: cells isolated with a human naive T-cell isolation kit. These receptors came from a man aged 18 to 30 in good health.

This clonotype was observed many times. The chain uses TRBV20-1 and TRBJ2-2; 10 nucleotides agree with TRBD2. Germline values: CDR1 DFQATT, CDR2 SNEGSKA (reference sequence). This CDR3 spans 17 amino acids. The trim removed 0 bases at V and 2 bases at J, leaving 6 bases unmatched. CDR3 region: CSAREPTSGINTGELFF. The CDR3 nucleotides read TGCAGTGCTAGAGAACCTACTAGCGGGATTAACACCGGGGAGCTGTTTTTT.

This clonotype was observed a handful of times. The V call is TRBV12-3 or TRBV12-4, the J call TRBJ1-2; 7 nucleotides agree with TRBD1. The ends lost 6 bases at V and 5 bases at J; junction bases unmatched: 9. The CDR3 totals 14 residues. The CDR3 spells CASSSTGQDYGYTF. In nucleotides, the CDR3 is TGTGCCAGCAGCTCAACAGGACAGGATTATGGCTACACCTTC.

This clonotype appeared a few times. The CDR3 nucleotides read TGTGCCAGCAGTGACGTAACAGGGGGCTCTGGAAACACCATATATTTT. Amino acids: CASSDVTGGSGNTIYF. The chain links TRBV6-1 to TRBJ1-3, with TRBD1 matching 8 bases. Losses at the gene ends were 3 bases for V and 0 bases for J; bases not matched to a gene: 4. CDR1 MNHNS and CDR2 SASEGT come from the germline V gene. The CDR3 has 16 amino acids.

This clonotype was detected many times. CDR3 nucleotide sequence: TGTGCCAGCAGACCAACCAGGACTAGCGGGGCGTACGAGCAGTACTTC. Translated: CASRPTRTSGAYEQYF. The rearrangement links TRBV28 to TRBJ2-7; TRBD2 agrees at 12 bases. With 6 bases clipped from V and 4 bases from J, the junction kept 10 bases outside the gene matches. CDR3 size: 16 residues. CDR1 MDHEN and CDR2 SYDVKM come from the germline V gene.

The genes are TRBV7-3 and TRBJ2-7, with 11 bases aligning to TRBD2. Germline CDR1 SGHTA, CDR2 FQGTGA. Losses at the gene ends were 5 bases for V and 3 bases for J; bases not matched to a gene: 6. This CDR3 has 15 residues. CDR3 loop: CASSVLAGEGYEQYF. CDR3 bases: TGTGCCAGCAGCGTACTAGCGGGAGAGGGCTACGAGCAGTACTTC.

At least ten counts were recorded for this clonotype. The chain is built from TRBV10-3 and TRBJ2-1; 13 nucleotides line up with TRBD2. The length of the CDR3 is 14 residues. Germline values: CDR1 ENHRY, CDR2 SYGVKD. Germline trimming cut 10 bases from V and 6 bases from J; bases unmatched to any gene: 6. The CDR3 DNA follows: TGTGCCAGCACCGGGACTAGCGGGGCCAATGAGCAGTTCTTC. Translated, it gives CASTGTSGANEQFF.